This TCR beta chain was sequenced for a study of blood T cell repertoires in COVID-19. Trimming took 6 bases from V and 0 from J; bases not matched to a gene: 9. Per the germline V gene, CDR1 is MNHEY and CDR2 is SVGEGT. The CDR3 consists of 17 residues. The table came from immunoSEQ multiplex PCR; TCRdb's copy has only in-frame clones and leaves some out. The sample yields some 230,000 clones, 86% seen once. The sample comprised peripheral blood. The sequence was obtained from a woman in her forties or fifties with COVID-19, enrolled during active disease. V and J are TRBV6-2 or TRBV6-3 and TRBJ2-3; 10 bases agree with TRBD1. The CDR3 DNA is TGTGCCAGCAGCTCACATCCGGGACAGGGGAGCACAGATACGCAGTATTTT. Encoded protein: CASSSHPGQGSTDTQYF.